These T cell receptor beta chains were read from a single sample in a study of coeliac disease. The data were produced by immunoSEQ multiplex PCR, yet TCRdb's version contains in-frame clones alone and is incomplete. The table shows 1,000 to 1,500 clones, with around three fifths occurring only once. Sequencing was carried out using intraepithelial lymphocytes from the gut. The receptors were sampled from a man in his 70s without celiac disease. CDR3s include the opening cysteine and the closing phenylalanine or tryptophan. Fields, in order: clone size, J gene, V gene, CDR3 protein. Clone size, where shown, is once, few, many, or a class for clones that have expanded.

>-|TRBJ2-1|TRBV25-1
CASRFGGSSYNEQFF
>-|TRBJ2-3|TRBV10-3
CAISEGGDGTDTQYF
>few|TRBJ2-7|TRBV20-1
CSAWTGFEQYF
>few|TRBJ1-1|TRBV6-1
CASSEASAGNTEAFF
>-|TRBJ1-4|TRBV5-8
CASSLEGQGMQKLFF
>few|TRBJ1-1|TRBV27
CASSLSKLTEAFF
>-|TRBJ2-5|TRBV10-2
CATRLAGEETQYF
>few|TRBJ2-6|TRBV9
CASSVGLAKIGGANVLTF
>few|TRBJ2-3|TRBV4-2
CASSQRSLGDTQYF
>-|TRBJ2-6|TRBV7-9
CASTALASGANVLTF
>-|TRBJ2-1|TRBV19
CASSIGLADVYNEQFF
>-|TRBJ1-2|TRBV2
CASSLRGSRHYTF
>-|TRBJ1-5|TRBV18
CASSPGRGNNQPQHF
>few|TRBJ2-1|TRBV7-2
CASSFGPNSNEQFF
>-|TRBJ2-1|TRBV4-1
CASSHRGDQYNEQFF
>-|TRBJ1-3|TRBV19
CATLGWVPSSGNTIYF
>-|TRBJ2-1|TRBV6-1
CATTGGKSYNEQFF
>-|TRBJ2-1|TRBV28
CASSLMGVQGVEQFF
>large|TRBJ1-1|TRBV19
CASTPPQGLNTEAFF
>few|TRBJ1-1|TRBV27
CASSPHSGTEAFF
>-|TRBJ2-5|TRBV27
CASSPRGEETQYF
>few|TRBJ2-2|TRBV5-1
CASSRDSPNTGELFF
>-|TRBJ1-5|TRBV19
CASRGQGNQPQHF
>few|TRBJ1-3|TRBV7-9
CASTTRGGNTIYF
>-|TRBJ2-3|TRBV10-1
CASSIAGGTDTQYF
>-|TRBJ2-2|TRBV5-1
CASSRDREYTGELFF
>-|TRBJ1-1|TRBV28
CASTPGYTEAFF
>once|TRBJ2-7|TRBV9
CASSVAPAATYEQYF
>-|TRBJ1-1|TRBV6-1
CASSAKAMNTEAFF
>few|TRBJ2-3|TRBV5-4
CASSPRDSVGTDTQYF
>-|TRBJ2-1|TRBV19
CASSTTAGGLQFF
>few|TRBJ2-5|TRBV7-7
CASSIRQGDVETQYF
>-|TRBJ2-7|TRBV5-4
CASSLATSGAYEQYF
>-|TRBJ2-7|TRBV2
CASSDQGEQYF
>-|TRBJ1-2|TRBV6-5
CASRVRDTGEKGYTF
>few|TRBJ1-1|TRBV25-1
CASSEPGGGTEAFF
>-|TRBJ2-3|TRBV29-1
CSVERGGPTDTQYF